The rows below give T cell receptor beta chains drawn from one sample of a study of blood T cells in healthy people across ages. TCRdb itself ran the 5' RACE reads through MiXCR, one entry per CDR3 protein. The sample has over 1,500,000 distinct CDR3 sequences; around 40% are singletons. Sequencing used blood. These receptors originate from a human donor in good health. Each CDR3 is given with its conserved first and last residue. Fields, in order: clone size, CDR3 length, D gene, J gene, V gene, CDR3 protein, CDR3 DNA. D genes are given only for firm matches. A clone size is listed for some rows: how often the clone was seen (once, few, many), or a class if it is expanded.

.	15	TRBD2	TRBJ2-1	TRBV5-6	CASSLALAAYNEQFF	TGTGCCAGCAGCTTGGCACTAGCGGCATACAATGAGCAGTTCTTC
.	14	.	TRBJ1-5	TRBV12-3/TRBV12-4	CASSLGAFAQPQHF	TGTGCCAGCAGCCTTGGCGCGTTTGCTCAGCCCCAGCATTTT
.	15	.	TRBJ2-3	TRBV29-1	CSVESDGLGGDTQYF	TGCAGCGTTGAAAGCGACGGCCTTGGTGGAGATACGCAGTATTTT
few	16	.	TRBJ2-1	TRBV12-3/TRBV12-4	CASSLAAPGPRGEQFF	TGTGCCAGCAGTTTAGCGGCCCCAGGGCCCCGGGGAGAGCAGTTCTTC
few	15	TRBD1	TRBJ2-7	TRBV27	CASSLWGTGLYEQYF	TGTGCCAGCAGTTTATGGGGGACAGGGCTCTACGAGCAGTACTTC
.	15	.	TRBJ2-1	TRBV18	CASSGGVGAPGEQFF	TGTGCCAGCTCAGGGGGCGTGGGGGCCCCTGGCGAGCAGTTCTTC
.	12	.	TRBJ2-3	TRBV10-3	CAIAPSTDTQYF	TGTGCCATCGCCCCGAGCACAGATACGCAGTATTTT
.	16	.	TRBJ2-3	TRBV7-8	CASSLDLGTSQDTQYF	TGTGCCAGCAGCTTAGATTTAGGGACTTCCCAAGATACGCAGTATTTT
.	14	.	TRBJ2-3	TRBV7-9	CASSPQDIKDTQYF	TGTGCCAGCAGCCCACAGGATATTAAAGATACGCAGTATTTT
.	14	.	TRBJ1-2	TRBV9	CASRPGIAEAGYTF	TGTGCCAGTAGACCGGGAATTGCGGAGGCTGGCTACACCTTC
.	16	.	TRBJ1-2	TRBV25-1	CACSEWAGATSYGYTF	TGTGCCTGCAGTGAATGGGCAGGGGCGACCAGTTATGGCTACACCTTC
.	13	.	TRBJ2-1	TRBV29-1	CSVESPGAYEQFF	TGCAGCGTTGAATCGCCGGGCGCCTACGAGCAGTTCTTC
.	12	.	TRBJ2-5	TRBV29-1	CSLLENQETQYF	TGCAGCCTTCTGGAGAACCAAGAGACCCAGTACTTC
few	17	.	TRBJ1-2	TRBV12-3/TRBV12-4	CASTLGGRRSSNYGYTF	TGTGCCAGCACCCTGGGGGGGCGTCGAAGCTCTAACTATGGCTACACCTTC
few	15	TRBD2	TRBJ2-5	TRBV7-8	CASSSSGVYQETQYF	TGTGCCAGCAGCTCTAGCGGGGTCTACCAAGAGACCCAGTACTTC
.	14	.	TRBJ1-1	TRBV29-1	CSVSPSALNTEAFF	TGCAGCGTCTCCCCCTCGGCCCTGAACACTGAAGCTTTCTTT
once	14	TRBD1	TRBJ2-7	TRBV20-1	CSATDRGPEDEQYF	TGCAGTGCTACGGACAGGGGGCCTGAGGACGAGCAGTACTTC
.	13	.	TRBJ1-1	TRBV5-4	CASSYNSYTEAFF	TGTGCCAGCAGTTATAACAGTTACACTGAAGCTTTCTTT
few	13	TRBD1	TRBJ2-7	TRBV20-1	CSVAGTGLNEQYF	TGCAGCGTTGCCGGGACAGGGCTTAACGAGCAGTACTTC
.	17	TRBD2	TRBJ2-4	TRBV28	CASREAGGLLAKNIQYF	TGTGCCAGCAGAGAAGCGGGGGGCTTACTAGCCAAAAACATTCAGTACTTC
many	19	TRBD2	TRBJ2-3	TRBV11-2	CASSLDPGLSGGARRTQYF	TGTGCCAGCAGCTTAGATCCTGGGCTTAGCGGGGGGGCGCGGCGTACGCAGTATTTT
.	15	TRBD1	TRBJ2-7	TRBV28	CASRTQGRLDYEQYF	TGTGCCAGCAGAACACAGGGGCGCCTTGACTACGAGCAGTACTTC
.	19	TRBD1	TRBJ2-6	TRBV7-9	CASSSTPGTGVSGANVLTF	TGTGCCAGCAGCTCCACCCCCGGGACAGGGGTATCTGGGGCCAACGTCCTGACTTTC
.	16	TRBD2	TRBJ2-1	TRBV3-1	CASSQERIGGRNEQFF	TGTGCCAGCAGCCAAGAACGGATCGGGGGGAGGAATGAGCAGTTCTTC
few	17	.	TRBJ2-5	TRBV7-2	CASSLVWAGTTQETQYF	TGTGCCAGCAGCTTAGTATGGGCAGGGACCACCCAAGAGACCCAGTACTTC
.	13	TRBD1	TRBJ1-1	TRBV28	CASRDRGLTEAFF	TGTGCCAGCAGGGACAGGGGTTTGACTGAAGCTTTCTTT
.	14	TRBD1	TRBJ1-5	TRBV10-3	CAIRGTGDNQPQHF	TGTGCCATCAGGGGGACAGGGGACAATCAGCCCCAGCATTTT
many	15	.	TRBJ2-5	TRBV5-1	CASSLALRGGETQYF	TGCGCCAGCAGCTTGGCCTTAAGGGGTGGAGAGACCCAGTACTTC
few	15	.	TRBJ2-5	TRBV7-9	CASSLAGRGAYGEYF	TGTGCCAGCAGCTTAGCGGGCAGGGGGGCCTACGGGGAGTACTTC
.	13	TRBD1	TRBJ1-4	TRBV20-1	CSARGQIFEKLFF	TGCAGTGCTAGGGGACAGATTTTTGAAAAACTGTTTTTT
.	16	TRBD2	TRBJ2-1	TRBV11-2	CASNPEPGLIYNEQFF	TGTGCCAGCAACCCCGAACCGGGACTAATATACAATGAGCAGTTCTTC
.	16	TRBD2	TRBJ2-3	TRBV9	CASSPSGGAGTDTQYF	TGTGCCAGCAGTCCTAGCGGGGGGGCCGGAACAGATACGCAGTATTTT
.	14	.	TRBJ1-5	TRBV7-2	CASSLFVGNQPQHF	TGTGCCAGCAGCTTATTTGTGGGCAATCAGCCCCAGCATTTT
.	11	.	TRBJ2-7	TRBV29-1	CSVGISYEQYF	TGCAGCGTTGGGATCTCCTACGAGCAGTACTTC
.	15	TRBD2	TRBJ2-7	TRBV5-1	CASSLAGTISYEQYF	TGCGCCAGCAGCTTGGCCGGGACTATCTCCTACGAGCAGTACTTC
few	12	.	TRBJ1-2	TRBV29-1	CSAPDERIGYTF	TGCAGCGCCCCGGACGAGAGAATTGGCTACACCTTC
few	16	TRBD1	TRBJ2-3	TRBV5-5	CASSRAGTGDTDTQYF	TGTGCCAGCAGCCGGGCCGGGACAGGGGACACAGATACGCAGTATTTT
.	15	TRBD1	TRBJ1-6	TRBV4-2	CASSQNRGADSPLHF	TGTGCCAGCAGCCAAAACAGGGGGGCTGATTCACCCCTCCACTTT
.	14	TRBD2	TRBJ2-1	TRBV19	CASRKRGGSYEQFF	TGTGCCAGTCGGAAGCGGGGGGGCAGCTATGAGCAGTTCTTC
.	14	.	TRBJ1-5	TRBV2	CASSEFEGNQPQHF	TGTGCCAGCAGTGAATTCGAGGGAAATCAGCCCCAGCATTTT
.	13	.	TRBJ1-2	TRBV6-5	CASSPPGSHGYTF	TGTGCCAGCAGTCCCCCAGGGTCCCATGGCTACACCTTC
.	16	TRBD1	TRBJ1-1	TRBV20-1	CSASDPRAGGSTEAFF	TGCAGTGCCAGTGACCCCCGGGCAGGGGGAAGTACTGAAGCTTTCTTT
.	12	TRBD2	TRBJ2-4	TRBV5-6	CASSFYSGDQYF	TGTGCCAGCAGCTTCTATAGCGGGGATCAGTACTTC
.	18	TRBD1	TRBJ2-3	TRBV9	CASSVFQGVTLATDTQYF	TGTGCCAGCAGCGTTTTCCAGGGGGTTACGCTAGCTACAGATACGCAGTATTTT
.	15	TRBD1	TRBJ2-5	TRBV28	CASSLGGQGTETQYF	TGTGCCAGCAGTTTAGGGGGACAGGGGACAGAGACCCAGTACTTC
few	13	TRBD2	TRBJ2-1	TRBV30	CAWSRLAGREQFF	TGTGCCTGGAGTAGACTAGCGGGGCGAGAGCAGTTCTTC
.	13	.	TRBJ1-1	TRBV6-4	CASSDRGFPEAFF	TGTGCCAGCAGTGATCGGGGGTTCCCTGAAGCTTTCTTT
.	12	.	TRBJ1-1	TRBV15	CATSFGYTEAFF	TGTGCCACCAGCTTCGGGTACACTGAAGCTTTCTTT
few	13	.	TRBJ2-7	TRBV4-3	CASSQFEAYEQYF	TGCGCCAGCAGCCAATTCGAGGCCTACGAGCAGTACTTC
many	14	TRBD2	TRBJ2-7	TRBV29-1	CSVSGTSGGREQYF	TGCAGCGTTTCTGGGACTAGCGGGGGTCGCGAGCAGTACTTC
.	18	.	TRBJ2-1	TRBV11-1	CASSFHQRQTLRDNEQFF	TGTGCCAGCAGCTTCCACCAACGACAGACCCTTAGGGACAATGAGCAGTTCTTC
.	14	TRBD1	TRBJ1-2	TRBV6-6	CASSYEGQSYGHTF	TGTGCCAGCAGTTATGAGGGACAGTCCTATGGCCACACCTTC
many	18	TRBD1	TRBJ2-4	TRBV7-8	CASSLEGPGTGTKNIQYF	TGTGCCAGCAGCTTAGAAGGACCCGGGACAGGGACCAAAAACATTCAGTACTTC